This T cell receptor beta chain came from a study of T cell repertoires in cytomegalovirus infection. About the study: Indicated by public TCR beta signatures were CMV infection and matching HLA type. Findings of the study overall: HLA-C-restricted CMV clonotypes gave the most frequent clonotype in two of eight donors.

Trimming took 3 bases from V and 5 from J; bases not matched to a gene: 4. CDR1 and CDR2 (germline): SEHNR, FQNEAQ (reference sequence). The CDR3 is 14 amino acids. A single record per CDR3 protein comes from TCRdb applying MiXCR to the reads. This sample carries about 310,000 distinct CDR3 sequences, 15% to 20% of them seen once, and the ten largest clones take around 12%. This clonotype was detected many times. No antigen is known for it. This chain joins TRBV7-9 and TRBJ1-1; 9 positions agree with TRBD1. Sequenced: PBMCs. This TCR was recovered from a human donor in good health (CMV status not recorded). Some clones in this sample may be carry-over from other donors' samples. In nucleotides, the CDR3 is TGTGCCAGCAGCTTCAGACAGGGGGAAACTGAAGCTTTCTTT. Protein product: CASSFRQGETEAFF.